These 18 T cell receptor beta chains originate from one sample sequenced in a study of PD-1 blockade in classical Hodgkin lymphoma. Noted time point: newly diagnosed, previously untreated cHL patient sample. Some clones are missing from TCRdb's copy, which holds only in-frame ones; the method was immunoSEQ multiplex PCR. Of roughly 20,000 clones listed, around 94% are singletons. Material for sequencing was peripheral blood mononuclear cells (PBMCs). The source of these receptors is a human donor with classical Hodgkin lymphoma.

The gene calls are TRBV21-1 and TRBJ1-2; TRBD1 was called by the table and not checked on the DNA. TRBV21-1 is annotated as a pseudogene. The CDR3 runs to 15 residues. The CDR3 protein is CASSKEGTGGSGYTF. CDR3 nucleotides: TGTGCCAGCAGCAAAGAGGGGACAGGGGGCAGTGGCTACACCTTC.

The V and J genes are TRBV10-3 and TRBJ2-1; D tentatively reads TRBD1 or TRBD2 (6 bases each). CDR1 and CDR2 (germline): ENHRY, SYGVKD. The CDR3 sequence is 15 residues long. V lost 4 bases and J 4 bases, leaving 14 bases between the germline ends. The CDR3 bases are TGTGCCATCAGTGGGGGGCGGGATAGGTACAATGAGCAGTTCTTC. It codes for CAISGGRDRYNEQFF.

V and J are TRBV5-1 and TRBJ2-1, with 10 bases fitting TRBD1. This CDR3 has 15 residues. The V segment lost 3 bases and the J segment 8 bases; nucleotides outside the gene matches: 8. CDR1 SGHRS and CDR2 YFSETQ come from the germline V gene. In DNA form, the CDR3 reads TGCGCCAGCAGCTGGGGGACAGGGGAATCCTATGAGCAGTTCTTC. Translating it yields CASSWGTGESYEQFF.

V and J are TRBV7-2 and TRBJ2-3; 7 positions match TRBD1. Germline CDR1 reads SGHTA; CDR2 reads FQGNSA. CDR3 length: 15 residues. V trimming: 5 bases; J trimming: 2 bases; junction bases outside the gene matches: 7. The CDR3 loop reads CASSPGQIYTDTQYF. The CDR3, as DNA: TGTGCCAGCAGCCCGGGACAGATTTACACAGATACGCAGTATTTT.

The V call is TRBV13, the J call TRBJ1-1; D not resolved. V lost 0 bases to trimming and J lost 3 bases, with 11 bases between them. Germline CDR1 PRHDT, CDR2 FYEKMQ (reference sequence). The CDR3 is made up of 15 amino acids. For the CDR3, the DNA is TGTGCCAGCAGCTTAGGGAGGAGCTCGTACACTGAAGCTTTCTTT. Its protein is CASSLGRSSYTEAFF.

The chain recombines TRBV2 with TRBJ2-1; no firm D call. The CDR3 sequence is 15 residues long. The germline CDR1 and CDR2 sequences are SNHLY and FYNNEI. V lost 6 bases and J 4 bases, leaving 16 bases between the germline ends. The CDR3 coding sequence is TGTGCCAGCAGGCACTTGGGTGGCAATTACAATGAGCAGTTCTTC. Its protein product is CASRHLGGNYNEQFF.

The DNA of the CDR3 is TGTGCCTGGAAGGCCGGGACAGGGCATGGCTACACCTTC. Amino acids: CAWKAGTGHGYTF. The rearrangement joins TRBV30 to TRBJ1-2; 9 positions agree with TRBD1. With 4 bases clipped from V and 6 bases from J, the junction kept 6 bases outside the gene matches. This CDR3 spans 13 amino acids. Germline V gene lookup returns CDR1 GTSNPN and CDR2 SVGIG (reference sequence).

This clone has just one count. The chain carries TRBV4-3 and TRBJ2-5; possible D gene TRBD1, 5 bases. CDR1 and CDR2 (germline): LGHNA, YSLEER. This CDR3 has 15 residues. The germline V and J ends were trimmed by 1 base and 5 bases, with 14 bases remaining between them. The CDR3: CASSQVMRPGETQYF. CDR3 nucleotides: TGCGCCAGCAGCCAAGTGATGCGTCCAGGGGAGACCCAGTACTTC.

The V gene is TRBV6-1, the J gene TRBJ2-5, with TRBD2 as a possible D gene (5 bases). The CDR3 loop spans 14 amino acids. Germline values: CDR1 MNHNS, CDR2 SASEGT. Trimming took off 6 bases at V and 5 bases at J, with 16 bases between the two ends. This chain's CDR3 is CASSEAGIKETQYF. CDR3 nucleotides: TGTGCCAGCAGCGAGGCGGGTATTAAGGAGACCCAGTACTTC.

This chain uses TRBV10-2 with TRBJ2-5; TRBD1 might be the D (5 bases). Per the germline V gene, CDR1 is WSHSY and CDR2 is SAAADI. Trimming took off 4 bases at V and 2 bases at J, with 11 bases between the two ends. This CDR3 has 14 residues. The CDR3 region is CASSVYTGQETQYF. DNA for the CDR3: TGCGCCAGCAGTGTCTATACAGGACAAGAGACCCAGTACTTC.

This chain joins TRBV21-1 and TRBJ1-5. TRBV21-1 is a pseudogene segment. The CDR3 has 13 amino acids. The CDR3 bases are TGTGCCAGCAGCAAAGTCGGGGGTCAGCCCCAGCATTTT. This gives the protein CASSKVGGQPQHF.

This chain links TRBV18 with TRBJ1-1; possible D gene TRBD1, 5 bases. V lost 3 bases and J lost 5, with 28 bases in between. CDR3 length: 19 residues. Per germline, CDR1 KGHSH and CDR2 LQKENI. CDR3 bases: TGTGCCAGCTCACCGACAGTTCCCGACAGACCAAATGGGGATACTGAAGCTTTCTTT. This sequence encodes CASSPTVPDRPNGDTEAFF.

This sequence joins TRBV19 and TRBJ2-2, with 9 bases lining up with TRBD1. Germline CDR1 is LNHDA and CDR2 is SQIVND (reference sequence). CDR3 length equals 15 residues. Losses at the gene ends were 7 bases for V and 3 bases for J; bases not matched to a gene: 6. Here the CDR3 reads CASTKDRGDTGELFF. The CDR3 DNA reads TGTGCCAGTACCAAGGACAGGGGCGACACCGGGGAGCTGTTTTTT.

The chain uses TRBV7-6 and TRBJ2-5; D is unclear. Germline CDR1 reads SGHVS; CDR2 reads FNYEAQ. Trimming took 1 base from V and 5 from J, leaving 23 bases between them. The CDR3 totals 18 residues. The CDR3 bases are TGTGCCAGCAGCTTAGTTGATCAGCGCTCAGAGTTTTGGGAGACCCAGTACTTC. Its translation is CASSLVDQRSEFWETQYF. The full variable domain, in which reference TRBV7-6 and TRBJ2-5 provide the parts outside the CDR3, is GAGVSQSPRYKVTKRGQDVALRCDPISGHVSLYWYRQALGQGPEFLTYFNYEAQQDKSGLPNDRFSAERPEGSISTLTIQRTEQRDSAMYRCASSLVDQRSEFWETQYFGPGTRLLVL.

The J gene is TRBJ1-2, the V gene TRBV6-6, with D hard to call. The CDR3 totals 13 residues. The germline V and J ends were trimmed by 2 bases and 2 bases, with 6 bases remaining between them. CDR1 MNHNY and CDR2 SVGAGI come from the germline V gene (reference sequence). CDR3 amino acids: CASSYPGNYGYTF. The CDR3 region has the DNA TGTGCCAGCAGTTACCCCGGGAACTATGGCTACACCTTC.

The chain joins TRBV19 to TRBJ1-3, with D tentatively TRBD1 (5 bases). CDR1 is LNHDA and CDR2 is SQIVND in the germline V gene (reference sequence). The CDR3 length is 16 residues. Trimming cost V 3 bases and J 0 bases, with 12 bases left between them. The CDR3 nucleotides are TGTGCCAGTAGTATCGGGACGGCGTACTCTGGAAACACCATATATTTT. It yields the protein CASSIGTAYSGNTIYF.

V gene TRBV2 combines with J gene TRBJ2-1; no reliable D call. Looked up from germline, CDR1 is SNHLY and CDR2 is FYNNEI. This CDR3 comprises 14 residues. V was pared by 1 base and J by 5 bases, with 9 bases between. CDR3 amino acids: CASSEEQTHNEQFF. The CDR3 DNA is TGTGCCAGCAGTGAAGAGCAGACCCACAATGAGCAGTTCTTC.

The chain employs TRBV5-1 and TRBJ2-7, with D unresolved. With 1 base removed from V and 4 bases from J, the gap between germline ends came to 3 bases. The germline V gene has CDR1 SGHRS and CDR2 YFSETQ. CDR3 size: 11 residues. As DNA, the CDR3 is TGCGCCAGCAGCTTGAATTACGAGCAGTACTTC. This translates into CASSLNYEQYF.